One and the same sample provided the 31 T cell receptor beta chains below, sequenced in a study of blood T cell repertoires in COVID-19. Assay: immunoSEQ multiplex PCR; the TCRdb copy retains only in-frame clones and omits some. The table includes roughly 700,000 clones, 75% to 90% detected once. The sequenced sample was peripheral blood. The receptors were gathered from a young woman with acute or convalescent COVID-19.

The rearrangement joins TRBV5-8 to TRBJ2-2, with 11 bases that match TRBD1. Germline V lookup: CDR1 SGHTS, CDR2 YDEGEE. The CDR3 is made up of 16 amino acids. The J segment lost 6 bases and the V segment lost 7 bases, leaving 11 bases of the junction unmatched. CDR3 protein: CASEEMDRGQAGELFF. For the CDR3, the DNA is TGTGCCAGCGAAGAAATGGACAGGGGGCAAGCCGGGGAGCTGTTTTTT.

This clone was picked up a small number of times. This chain links TRBV6-2 or TRBV6-3 with TRBJ2-2, with TRBD2 identical over 11 bases. Germline lookup yields CDR1 MNHEY and CDR2 SVGEGT. V was pared by 4 bases and J by 5 bases, with 15 bases of the junction left unmatched. The CDR3 is made up of 19 amino acids. As DNA, the CDR3 is TGTGCCAGCAGTTCCACATCATTTAGCGGGGGGGCCGAAACCGGGGAGCTGTTTTTT. It is translated as CASSSTSFSGGAETGELFF.

The V call is TRBV25-1, the J call TRBJ1-1; 11 nucleotides line up with TRBD1. CDR3 length equals 14 residues. The J segment lost 11 bases and the V segment lost 1 base, leaving 6 bases of the junction unmatched. Germline CDR1 MGHDK, CDR2 SYGVNS. The CDR3: CASSEFGQGAQAFF. In nucleotides, the CDR3 is TGTGCCAGCAGTGAATTTGGACAGGGGGCGCAGGCTTTCTTT.

The chain links TRBV10-3 to TRBJ2-7; weak D call: TRBD1 (6 bases). This CDR3 region has 15 residues. The germline V gene encodes CDR1 ENHRY and CDR2 SYGVKD. The germline V and J ends were trimmed by 6 bases and 1 base, with 16 bases remaining between them. In DNA, the CDR3 is TGTGCCATCAGACGCTTCAGGGGTGAGTCCTACGAGCAGTACTTC. This encodes CAIRRFRGESYEQYF.

The rearrangement joins TRBV5-6 to TRBJ2-7, with TRBD1 as a possible D gene (6 bases). The CDR3 is 14 amino acids. The germline V gene encodes CDR1 SGHDT and CDR2 YYEEEE. V was cut by 6 bases and J by 0 bases, with 13 bases left in between. CDR3 nucleotides: TGTGCCAGCACAACAGGGTCCTCCTCCTACGAGCAGTACTTC. It translates to CASTTGSSSYEQYF.

This clone appeared a few times. The chain recombines TRBV7-2 with TRBJ2-2; D call uncertain. The V gene lost 4 bases and the J gene lost 3 bases, with 6 bases spanning the gap. CDR1 is SGHTA, CDR2 FQGNSA, per germline. This CDR3 comprises 13 residues. CDR3 nucleotides: TGTGCCAGCAGCTACTACCACACCGGGGAGCTGTTTTTT. Protein sequence: CASSYYHTGELFF. Filled out from reference TRBV7-2 and TRBJ2-2, the complete variable domain reads GAGVSQSPSNKVTEKGKDVELRCDPISGHTALYWYRQSLGQGLEFLIYFQGNSAPDKSGLPSDRFSAERTGGSVSTLTIQRTQQEDSAVYLCASSYYHTGELFFGEGSRLTVL.

The chain combines TRBV5-1 with TRBJ1-2; no clear D gene. CDR3 length: 13 amino acids. CDR1 SGHRS and CDR2 YFSETQ come from the germline V gene. V was trimmed by 0 bases and J by 5 bases, leaving 8 bases between them. The CDR3 region is CASSLGAEYGYTF. The DNA for the CDR3 is TGCGCCAGCAGCTTGGGGGCAGAGTATGGCTACACCTTC. Drawing the rest from reference TRBV5-1 and TRBJ1-2, the complete variable domain is KAGVTQTPRYLIKTRGQQVTLSCSPISGHRSVSWYQQTPGQGLQFLFEYFSETQRNKGNFPGRFSGRQFSNSRSEMNVSTLELGDSALYLCASSLGAEYGYTFGSGTRLTVV.

The chain has TRBV4-1 and TRBJ2-7; 10 bases match TRBD1. The V gene's germline CDR1 is MGHRA and CDR2 YSYEKL. This CDR3 contains 11 residues. V was clipped by 10 bases and J by 6 bases; unmatched bases: 3. Here the CDR3 DNA reads TGCGCCACGAGGACAGGGGGCGAGCAGTACTTC. Translation: CATRTGGEQYF.

V gene TRBV4-2 combines with J gene TRBJ2-3; 12 nucleotides align to TRBD2. J was trimmed by 1 base and V by 1 base; bases with no gene match: 6. The germline gives CDR1 LGHNA, CDR2 YNFKEQ. The CDR3 runs to 18 residues. CDR3 residues: CASSQGSSGGGGTDTQYF. CDR3 sequence (DNA): TGTGCCAGCAGCCAAGGCTCTAGCGGGGGGGGTGGCACAGATACGCAGTATTTT.

This chain uses TRBV2 with TRBJ1-1; no clear D. CDR3 length: 13 amino acids. V lost 3 bases and J lost 4, with 9 bases in between. Germline loops: CDR1 SNHLY, CDR2 FYNNEI. The CDR3 is CASSDEGFTEAFF. In DNA form, the CDR3 reads TGTGCCAGCAGTGATGAGGGATTCACTGAAGCTTTCTTT.

This chain links TRBV12-5 with TRBJ2-1; D unresolved. From germline, CDR1 is LGHNT and CDR2 FRNRAP. V dropped 1 base and J dropped 13 bases, with 11 bases sitting between them. CDR3 size: 12 residues. CDR3 sequence reads: CASGLASAQQFF. CDR3 in DNA: TGTGCTAGTGGTTTGGCGAGCGCTCAACAGTTCTTC.

The chain joins TRBV19 to TRBJ1-1; perhaps TRBD1 as D (6 bases). In germline, CDR1 is LNHDA, CDR2 SQIVND (reference sequence). V was trimmed by 3 bases and J by 5 bases, leaving 10 bases between them. The CDR3 has 13 amino acids. CDR3 loop: CASSMSDSTEAFF. The CDR3 DNA reads as TGTGCCAGTAGTATGTCGGACAGTACTGAAGCTTTCTTT.

The J gene is TRBJ1-2, the V gene TRBV19; 10 bases map to TRBD1. The J segment lost 7 bases and the V segment lost 7 bases, leaving 12 bases of the junction unmatched. From germline, CDR1 is LNHDA and CDR2 SQIVND (reference sequence). The CDR3 runs to 15 residues. The CDR3 region is CASTPPDRGVGGYTF. The CDR3, as DNA: TGTGCCAGTACTCCACCGGACAGGGGGGTAGGTGGCTACACCTTC.

This clone showed up just once. This chain uses TRBV5-8 with TRBJ1-5; 7 nucleotides match TRBD1. Germline-derived CDR1 and CDR2 are SGHTS and YDEGEE. The CDR3 runs 17 residues. Trimming took 2 bases from V and 3 from J; bases not matched to a gene: 11. The CDR3 protein is CASSFLMGQMYNQPQHF. CDR3 DNA: TGTGCCAGCAGCTTCTTGATGGGACAGATGTACAATCAGCCCCAGCATTTT.

The chain couples TRBV9 to TRBJ1-1, with D possibly matching TRBD1 (6 bases). Trimming pared 3 bases from V and 4 bases from J, leaving 16 bases between. Germline V gene lookup returns CDR1 SGDLS and CDR2 YYNGEE. CDR3 size: 15 residues. For the CDR3, the DNA is TGTGCCAGCAGCGCCACAACCAACAGGGCCACTGAAGCTTTCTTT. As protein: CASSATTNRATEAFF. Full variable domain (rest looked up from reference TRBV9 and TRBJ1-1): DSGVTQTPKHLITATGQRVTLRCSPRSGDLSVYWYQQSLDQGLQFLIQYYNGEERAKGNILERFSAQQFPDLHSELNLSSLELGDSALYFCASSATTNRATEAFFGQGTRLTVV.

The chain links TRBV14 to TRBJ1-2, with 7 bases fitting TRBD1. CDR1 is SGHDN and CDR2 is FVKESK in the germline V gene. The CDR3 extends over 15 amino acids. V was pared by 3 bases and J by 3 bases, with 7 bases of the junction left unmatched. The DNA of the CDR3 is TGTGCCAGCAGCCATGGGGGAACAGGGGACTATGGCTACACCTTC. This gives the protein CASSHGGTGDYGYTF.

This sequence joins TRBV5-1 and TRBJ1-6; the D gene is possibly TRBD1 (6 bases). The V and J ends lost 4 bases and 3 bases respectively, with 20 bases between them. Germline V CDR1 and CDR2: SGHRS, YFSETQ. The CDR3 runs 18 residues. CDR3 residues: CASSPAWSGGYYNSPLHF. CDR3 DNA sequence: TGCGCCAGCAGCCCTGCCTGGTCGGGGGGCTACTATAATTCACCCCTCCACTTT. The full variable domain, in which reference TRBV5-1 and TRBJ1-6 provide the parts outside the CDR3, is KAGVTQTPRYLIKTRGQQVTLSCSPISGHRSVSWYQQTPGQGLQFLFEYFSETQRNKGNFPGRFSGRQFSNSRSEMNVSTLELGDSALYLCASSPAWSGGYYNSPLHFGNGTRLTVT.

The rearrangement uses TRBV27 and TRBJ2-5, with a possible D match to TRBD2 (7 bases). CDR1 is MNHEY, CDR2 SMNVEV, per germline (reference sequence). The CDR3 extends over 15 amino acids. The V and J ends lost 5 bases and 7 bases respectively, with 20 bases between them. As DNA, the CDR3 is TGTGCCAGCAGTCCCCATTTAGGGGGGGCACGGACCCAGTACTTC. Amino acids: CASSPHLGGARTQYF.

The chain has TRBV30 and TRBJ1-1, with a possible D match to TRBD1 (6 bases). Germline loops: CDR1 GTSNPN, CDR2 SVGIG (reference sequence). The CDR3 is 13 amino acids. V dropped 4 bases and J dropped 0 bases, with 9 bases sitting between them. In DNA, the CDR3 is TGTGCCTGGATCGGACAGCTGAACACTGAAGCTTTCTTT. Amino acids: CAWIGQLNTEAFF.

This chain links TRBV4-1 with TRBJ1-6; 9 bases fit TRBD1. After removal of 4 bases from V and 9 bases from J, the junction contained 10 bases not matched to a gene. Germline CDR1 and CDR2: MGHRA and YSYEKL. The CDR3 is 16 residues long. This chain's CDR3 is CASSRLGTGLSSPLHF. The CDR3 DNA sequence: TGCGCCAGCAGCCGCCTAGGGACAGGGTTATCTTCACCCCTCCACTTT.

The chain is built from TRBV7-2 and TRBJ1-5; D is unresolved. CDR3 length equals 16 residues. Trimming left V 6 bases short and J 6 bases short, with 21 bases between. Germline V lookup: CDR1 SGHTA, CDR2 FQGNSA. The CDR3 DNA reads as TGTGCCAGCAGTCCTTGGGATAGTCCCGCGGGTCAGCCCCAGCATTTT. It specifies CASSPWDSPAGQPQHF.

The chain uses TRBV11-3 and TRBJ1-1, with a weak D call TRBD1 (5 bases). The CDR3 sequence is 13 residues long. The germline V gene has CDR1 SGHNT and CDR2 YENEEA. V was trimmed by 2 bases and J by 6 bases, leaving 10 bases between them. In DNA, the CDR3 is TGTGCCAGCAGCTTAACCGACAGATCTGAAGCTTTCTTT. This codes for CASSLTDRSEAFF.

This chain joins TRBV9 and TRBJ1-1, with TRBD1 as a possible D gene (5 bases). The CDR3 sequence is 13 residues long. Germline lookup yields CDR1 SGDLS and CDR2 YYNGEE. Deletions cut 3 bases from V and 8 bases from J, with 14 bases between. CDR3 amino acids: CASSEFQGAEAFF. CDR3 nucleotide sequence: TGTGCCAGCAGCGAATTCCAAGGGGCCGAAGCTTTCTTT.

A single count supports this clone. The V and J genes are TRBV19 and TRBJ1-3; possibly TRBD1 for D (6 bases). CDR1 is LNHDA, CDR2 SQIVND, per germline (reference sequence). Deletions cut 6 bases from V and 0 bases from J, with 18 bases between. The CDR3 has 17 residues. CDR3 nucleotides: TGTGCCAGTAGACGCCGGGACATACCTTTCTCTGGAAACACCATATATTTT. Translated: CASRRRDIPFSGNTIYF.

The chain has TRBV7-9 and TRBJ2-1; TRBD2 agrees at 15 bases. CDR1 is SEHNR, CDR2 FQNEAQ, per germline (reference sequence). The CDR3 is made up of 19 amino acids. The J segment lost 3 bases and the V segment lost 4 bases, leaving 10 bases of the junction unmatched. The CDR3 DNA sequence: TGTGCCAGCAGCTCTGGACCCGGGACTAGCGGGGGGCTCTACAATGAGCAGTTCTTC. Translation gives CASSSGPGTSGGLYNEQFF.

This chain uses TRBV25-1 with TRBJ1-2, with no clear D. CDR3 length: 14 residues. CDR1 and CDR2 from the germline V gene are MGHDK and SYGVNS. Trimming pared 0 bases from V and 8 bases from J, leaving 13 bases between. This CDR3 is CASSEYIMREGYTF. Here the CDR3 DNA reads TGTGCCAGCAGTGAATATATTATGCGGGAAGGCTACACCTTC.

The J gene is TRBJ1-5, the V gene TRBV19, with a tentative D call TRBD1 (6 bases). The CDR3 has 15 residues. Trimming cost V 8 bases and J 1 base, with 15 bases left between them. Germline V gives CDR1 LNHDA, CDR2 SQIVND (reference sequence). This chain's CDR3 is CASSRGGASNQPQHF. CDR3 DNA sequence: TGTGCCAGTTCGAGGGGGGGGGCGAGCAATCAGCCCCAGCATTTT. Looking up the rest from reference TRBV19 and TRBJ1-5 gives the full variable domain: DGGITQSPKYLFRKEGQNVTLSCEQNLNHDAMYWYRQDPGQGLRLIYYSQIVNDFQKGDIAEGYSVSREKKESFPLTVTSAQKNPTAFYLCASSRGGASNQPQHFGDGTRLSIL.

The count of this clone is one. The CDR3 nucleotides are TGTGCCAGCCATACGCGGAGGGGTAACGAGCAGTACTTC. Its translation is CASHTRRGNEQYF. The chain joins TRBV2 to TRBJ2-7; the D gene is possibly TRBD2 (6 bases). CDR1 and CDR2 (germline): SNHLY, FYNNEI. The CDR3 extends over 13 amino acids. V lost 8 bases and J lost 5, with 16 bases in between.

This clone was observed a few times. A read error may account for a junction end that differs from germline. The chain has TRBV5-5 and TRBJ1-1, with a weak D call TRBD1 (6 bases). CDR1 is SGHKS, CDR2 YYEKEE, per germline (reference sequence). The CDR3 spans 14 residues. The CDR3 protein is CASILGGSPTEAFF. CDR3 DNA: TGTGCCAGCATCTTGGGGGGCTCCCCCACTGAAGCTTTCTTT.

The chain carries TRBV5-3 and TRBJ2-1, with 10 bases lining up with TRBD1. TRBV5-3 is an open reading frame whose function is uncertain. Unmatched junction bases numbered 16, after V lost 5 bases and J lost 2 bases. The CDR3 spans 19 residues. The CDR3 loop reads CARSLRRDRGHRAYNEQFF. DNA for the CDR3: TGTGCCAGAAGTTTGCGCCGGGACAGGGGACATCGAGCCTACAATGAGCAGTTCTTC.

This clone has just one count. This CDR3 is CSASVGTSVQETQYF. As DNA, the CDR3 is TGCAGTGCTAGTGTCGGGACAAGTGTCCAAGAGACCCAGTACTTC. The chain has TRBV20-1 and TRBJ2-5; perhaps TRBD1 as D (6 bases). CDR3 size: 15 residues. Germline V gene lookup returns CDR1 DFQATT and CDR2 SNEGSKA (reference sequence). V lost 3 bases to trimming and J lost 1 base, with 15 bases between them.